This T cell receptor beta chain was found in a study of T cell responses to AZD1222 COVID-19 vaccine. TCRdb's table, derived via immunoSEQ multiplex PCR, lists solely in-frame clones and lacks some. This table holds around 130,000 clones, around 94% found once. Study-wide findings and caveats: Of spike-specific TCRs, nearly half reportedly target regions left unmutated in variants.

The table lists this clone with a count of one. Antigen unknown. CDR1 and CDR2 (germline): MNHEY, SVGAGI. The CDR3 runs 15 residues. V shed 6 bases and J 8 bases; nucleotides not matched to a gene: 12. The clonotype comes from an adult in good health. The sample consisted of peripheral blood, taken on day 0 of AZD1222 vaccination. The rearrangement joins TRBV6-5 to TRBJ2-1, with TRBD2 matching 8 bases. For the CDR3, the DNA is TGTGCCAGCAGACCCCCCGGGACTAGGTTACATGAGCAGTTCTTC. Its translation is CASRPPGTRLHEQFF.